This TCR beta chain is from a study of tissue T cells after allogeneic stem cell transplantation. Study-level findings and limits: TCR repertoires tracked anatomic similarity, regardless of disease or transplant status. Few T cell clones were shared across patients, but motif clusters showed tissue-specific shared signatures.

With regard to this clone: Its antigen is still unknown.

Trimming cost V 7 bases and J 5 bases, with 23 bases left between them. Germline V gene sequence: CDR1 MDHEN, CDR2 SYDVKM. The CDR3 is 16 residues long. Libraries were prepared by immunoSEQ multiplex PCR; TCRdb keeps only in-frame clonotypes and omits some of them. This table has about 6,000 clones, around three fifths appearing once. This material consisted of duodenum tissue, taken at autopsy. The V and J genes are TRBV28 and TRBJ1-1; the D gene is possibly TRBD1 (5 bases). This receptor was obtained from a woman aged 18-55 years with breast cancer. The CDR3 DNA sequence: TGTGCCAGCACCATTCCCCCTGGCGGGGGGGGGACTGAAGCTTTCTTT. As protein: CASTIPPGGGGTEAFF.